Below are 26 T cell receptor beta chains sequenced from a single sample in a study of cytomegalovirus exposure and HLA in healthy donors. TCRdb keeps only in-frame clones here, not all; method: immunoSEQ multiplex PCR. The sample lists fewer than 200,000 clones, about 96% occurring once. The sample comprised PBMCs. The receptors come from a young woman in good health and CMV-seronegative.

This rearrangement joins TRBV6-1 to TRBJ2-3; perhaps TRBD2 as D (5 bases). The CDR3 runs to 13 residues. Trimming pared 3 bases from V and 6 bases from J, leaving 10 bases between. CDR1 and CDR2 (germline): MNHNS, SASEGT. CDR3 nucleotides: TGTGCCAGCAGTGAGGGAGTTACGGATACGCAGTATTTT. Its translation: CASSEGVTDTQYF.

The V gene is TRBV9, the J gene TRBJ2-5, with 10 bases matching TRBD2. Per the germline V gene, CDR1 is SGDLS and CDR2 is YYNGEE. After removal of 4 bases from V and 7 bases from J, the junction contained 10 bases not matched to a gene. This CDR3 has 15 residues. CDR3 loop: CASSPKAGGLGTQYF. CDR3 bases: TGTGCCAGCAGCCCAAAAGCGGGGGGGCTTGGGACCCAGTACTTC.

The genes are TRBV5-1 and TRBJ2-2; 9 bases line up with TRBD1. The CDR3 totals 16 residues. Trimming at V came to 5 bases and at J to 1 base, leaving 6 bases not matched to a gene. Germline V gene data show CDR1 as SGHRS and CDR2 as YFSETQ. This CDR3 reads CASRFDRGGNTGELFF. The CDR3 DNA reads as TGCGCCAGCAGATTTGACAGGGGGGGGAACACCGGGGAGCTGTTTTTT.

V is TRBV15 and J is TRBJ1-2; D possibly corresponds to TRBD1 (5 bases). V lost 6 bases and J 3 bases, leaving 14 bases between the germline ends. The germline gives CDR1 LNHNV, CDR2 YYDKDF (reference sequence). This CDR3 comprises 14 residues. This CDR3 is CATSQGREDYGYTF. CDR3 coding DNA: TGTGCCACCAGTCAAGGCAGGGAAGACTATGGCTACACCTTC. Combining the CDR3 with reference TRBV15 and TRBJ1-2 gives the whole variable domain DAMVIQNPRYQVTQFGKPVTLSCSQTLNHNVMYWYQQKSSQAPKLLFHYYDKDFNNEADTPDNFQSRRPNTSFCFLDIRSPGLGDTAMYLCATSQGREDYGYTFGSGTRLTVV.

The V call is TRBV29-1, the J call TRBJ2-5; D is perhaps TRBD1 (5 bases). The V end lost 7 bases, the J end lost 4 bases, and 22 bases lay between the germline ends. The CDR3 extends over 15 amino acids. From germline, CDR1 is SQVTM and CDR2 ANQGSEA. CDR3 in amino acids: CSASGFSPVGETQYF. The CDR3 nucleotides are TGCAGCGCATCAGGGTTTTCCCCGGTAGGAGAGACCCAGTACTTC.

V is TRBV19 and J is TRBJ2-1, with TRBD2 identical over 9 bases. CDR3 length equals 15 residues. Per the germline V gene, CDR1 is LNHDA and CDR2 is SQIVND (reference sequence). V gave up 5 bases and J gave up 7 bases; unmatched junction bases: 9. The CDR3: CASSPQLAGRNEQFF. The CDR3 DNA reads as TGTGCCAGTAGTCCCCAACTAGCGGGTAGAAATGAGCAGTTCTTC.

The chain employs TRBV5-1 and TRBJ2-5, with 9 bases matching TRBD2. The CDR3 runs 14 residues. Trimming removed 4 bases from V and 5 bases from J; junction bases left unmatched: 6. The germline V gene encodes CDR1 SGHRS and CDR2 YFSETQ. The CDR3 is CASSETSGSETQYF. The CDR3 nucleotides read TGCGCCAGCAGCGAGACTAGCGGTAGCGAGACCCAGTACTTC. Using reference TRBV5-1 and TRBJ2-5 for the parts outside the CDR3, the full variable domain is KAGVTQTPRYLIKTRGQQVTLSCSPISGHRSVSWYQQTPGQGLQFLFEYFSETQRNKGNFPGRFSGRQFSNSRSEMNVSTLELGDSALYLCASSETSGSETQYFGPGTRLLVL.

The chain is built from TRBV9 and TRBJ2-2; D gene uncertain. Germline-derived CDR1 and CDR2 are SGDLS and YYNGEE. The CDR3 is made up of 18 amino acids. V lost 0 bases and J lost 0, with 15 bases in between. In DNA, the CDR3 is TGTGCCAGCAGCGTAGGAGTTCCGGTAACAGCGAACACCGGGGAGCTGTTTTTT. Its translation is CASSVGVPVTANTGELFF.

The chain employs TRBV18 and TRBJ2-3, with D unresolved. The germline V gene has CDR1 KGHSH and CDR2 LQKENI. Trimming took 5 bases from V and 3 from J, leaving 12 bases between them. The CDR3 is made up of 14 amino acids. As DNA, the CDR3 is TGTGCCAGCTCAACAGTGTCCTCGACAGATACGCAGTATTTT. Amino acids: CASSTVSSTDTQYF.

CDR3 in DNA: TGTGCCAGCAGCTTAGAGACGTGGGGCCAGAATGACACAGATACGCAGTATTTT. Its translation: CASSLETWGQNDTDTQYF. This chain uses TRBV7-9 with TRBJ2-3; perhaps TRBD1 as D (5 bases). The V gene lost 1 base and the J gene lost 2 bases, with 19 bases spanning the gap. The CDR3 consists of 18 residues. The V gene's germline CDR1 is SEHNR and CDR2 FQNEAQ (reference sequence).

The chain employs TRBV27 and TRBJ1-2; the D gene is possibly TRBD1 (6 bases). Germline values: CDR1 MNHEY, CDR2 SMNVEV (reference sequence). There are 13 residues in the CDR3. Deletions cut 3 bases from V and 6 bases from J, with 11 bases between. DNA of the CDR3: TGTGCCAGCAGTTTTAATCAGGGGAATGGCTACACCTTC. Translation: CASSFNQGNGYTF.

This rearrangement joins TRBV6-6 to TRBJ2-7, with D possibly matching TRBD1 (6 bases). The CDR3 contains 15 residues. The germline V gene encodes CDR1 MNHNY and CDR2 SVGAGI (reference sequence). Trimming took 2 bases from V and 3 from J, leaving 14 bases between them. This CDR3 reads CASSYVGQSDYEQYF. The CDR3 DNA follows: TGTGCCAGCAGTTACGTCGGACAGAGTGACTACGAGCAGTACTTC.

The chain has TRBV10-3 and TRBJ1-2; 12 positions agree with TRBD1. The CDR3 sequence is 17 residues long. The germline gives CDR1 ENHRY, CDR2 SYGVKD. V gave up 5 bases and J gave up 4 bases; unmatched junction bases: 11. The CDR3 here is CAISRGDRGRDVYGYTF. In DNA, the CDR3 is TGTGCCATCAGTCGGGGGGACAGGGGGCGGGATGTCTATGGCTACACCTTC.

The V gene is TRBV4-1, the J gene TRBJ2-5; TRBD2 matches at 10 bases. The CDR3 is made up of 15 amino acids. V was pared by 0 bases and J by 5 bases, with 3 bases of the junction left unmatched. The germline V gene has CDR1 MGHRA and CDR2 YSYEKL. CDR3 amino acids: CASSQEAAGGETQYF. The DNA for the CDR3 is TGCGCCAGCAGCCAAGAGGCAGCGGGGGGGGAGACCCAGTACTTC.

V is TRBV30 and J is TRBJ2-6, with 7 bases aligning to TRBD1. Trimming at V came to 6 bases and at J to 2 bases, leaving 4 bases not matched to a gene. Looked up from germline, CDR1 is GTSNPN and CDR2 is SVGIG (reference sequence). There are 14 residues in the CDR3. The CDR3 nucleotides read TGTGCCTGCGACAGGGTGGCTGGGGCCAACGTCCTGACTTTC. Amino acid sequence: CACDRVAGANVLTF. Variable domain in full (rest from reference TRBV30 and TRBJ2-6): SQTIHQWPATLVQPVGSPLSLECTVEGTSNPNLYWYRQAAGRGLQLLFYSVGIGQISSEVPQNLSASRPQDRQFILSSKKLLLSDSGFYLCACDRVAGANVLTFGAGSRLTVL.

V gene TRBV7-6 combines with J gene TRBJ1-2; the match to TRBD1 covers 9 bases. After removal of 5 bases from V and 7 bases from J, the junction contained 8 bases not matched to a gene. Germline V gene data show CDR1 as SGHVS and CDR2 as FNYEAQ. The CDR3 runs 14 residues. The CDR3 loop reads CASSPDRGVGGYTF. The DNA for the CDR3 is TGTGCCAGCAGCCCGGACAGGGGTGTCGGTGGCTACACCTTC.

The genes are TRBV7-9 and TRBJ2-7, with TRBD1 matching 10 bases. V gave up 7 bases and J gave up 1 base; unmatched junction bases: 7. The germline CDR1 and CDR2 sequences are SEHNR and FQNEAQ (reference sequence). The CDR3 length is 15 residues. The CDR3 DNA reads TGTGCCAGCACCCTGGGACAGGGGTTATCCTACGAGCAGTACTTC. This translates into CASTLGQGLSYEQYF.

The chain combines TRBV6-6 with TRBJ1-2, with 8 bases matching TRBD1. Trimming cost V 2 bases and J 5 bases; bases outside gene matches: 7. The CDR3 spans 15 residues. Germline assignment: CDR1 MNHNY and CDR2 SVGAGI (reference sequence). This chain's CDR3 is CASSYPRTGRYGYTF. The CDR3, as DNA: TGTGCCAGCAGTTACCCCCGGACAGGGCGGTATGGCTACACCTTC.

J is TRBJ1-1 and V is TRBV7-2, with 9 positions matching TRBD1. CDR3 length equals 15 residues. The junction had 5 bases not matched to a gene; V was cut back by 5 bases and J by 1 base. Germline assignment: CDR1 SGHTA and CDR2 FQGNSA. The CDR3 protein is CASSHRGQGNTEAFF. For the CDR3, the DNA is TGTGCCAGCAGCCACAGGGGGCAGGGGAACACTGAAGCTTTCTTT.

V is TRBV15 and J is TRBJ2-3; tentative D call: TRBD1 (8 bases). V was shortened by 1 base and J by 0 bases, with 20 bases between the two germline ends. There are 19 residues in the CDR3. Germline CDR1 LNHNV, CDR2 YYDKDF (reference sequence). The CDR3 DNA reads TGTGCCACCAGCAGAGGGGGGGGCAGGGGGCTATTTAGCACAGATACGCAGTATTTT. Its translation: CATSRGGGRGLFSTDTQYF.

This chain connects TRBV5-6 to TRBJ2-7; D perhaps matches TRBD2 (6 bases). The germline V gene encodes CDR1 SGHDT and CDR2 YYEEEE. The CDR3 runs 14 residues. V was cut by 9 bases and J by 0 bases, with 16 bases left in between. Written as DNA, the CDR3 is TGTGCCACAAAAACCGGGGGAAGCTCCTACGAGCAGTACTTC. It encodes CATKTGGSSYEQYF.

The V and J genes are TRBV27 and TRBJ2-5; a possible D gene is TRBD1 (7 bases). V gave up 7 bases and J gave up 9 bases, with 21 bases separating them. CDR3 length equals 14 residues. Germline V gene lookup returns CDR1 MNHEY and CDR2 SMNVEV (reference sequence). The CDR3 DNA follows: TGTGCCAGCACCCCGAGGGACAGTCCGGGGGCCCAGTACTTC. As protein: CASTPRDSPGAQYF.

The V gene is TRBV28, the J gene TRBJ2-5; 13 nucleotides match TRBD2. This CDR3 has 16 amino acids. Germline CDR1 is MDHEN and CDR2 is SYDVKM. V lost 4 bases, J lost 2 bases, and 4 bases stayed unmatched. The CDR3 DNA sequence: TGTGCCAGCAGTTCCCCGGGACTAGCGGGGCAAGAGACCCAGTACTTC. This gives the protein CASSSPGLAGQETQYF.

The V and J genes are TRBV7-9 and TRBJ1-2, with D perhaps TRBD1 (5 bases). CDR3 length: 13 amino acids. Germline V gene sequence: CDR1 SEHNR, CDR2 FQNEAQ (reference sequence). Trimming stripped 1 base from V and 6 bases from J, with 9 bases between. The CDR3, as DNA: TGTGCCAGCAGCTTAGTGGGCAGGGATGGCTACACCTTC. Protein sequence: CASSLVGRDGYTF.

This chain links TRBV4-1 with TRBJ2-6; tentatively, D is TRBD1 (6 bases). The V and J ends lost 3 bases and 0 bases respectively, with 12 bases between them. The CDR3 is made up of 17 amino acids. Germline values: CDR1 MGHRA, CDR2 YSYEKL. The CDR3 is CASSQPTGPSGANVLTF. CDR3 DNA sequence: TGCGCCAGCAGCCAGCCCACAGGGCCCTCTGGGGCCAACGTCCTGACTTTC.

The chain recombines TRBV5-1 with TRBJ1-2, with TRBD1 as a possible D gene (6 bases). The length of the CDR3 is 16 residues. Germline values: CDR1 SGHRS, CDR2 YFSETQ. V was pared by 0 bases and J by 5 bases, with 17 bases between. CDR3 bases: TGCGCCAGCAGCTTGGCCTGGGGGGGCGATTATTATGGCTACACCTTC. It translates to CASSLAWGGDYYGYTF. The full variable domain, its missing parts supplied by reference TRBV5-1 and TRBJ1-2, is KAGVTQTPRYLIKTRGQQVTLSCSPISGHRSVSWYQQTPGQGLQFLFEYFSETQRNKGNFPGRFSGRQFSNSRSEMNVSTLELGDSALYLCASSLAWGGDYYGYTFGSGTRLTVV.